This T cell receptor (beta chain) was sequenced in a study of cytomegalovirus exposure and HLA in healthy donors. Study background: The approximately 110 validation repertoires were reported in a later analysis to have been generated on the same platform as the roughly 670 first-cohort repertoires. Findings of the study overall: Rare TCR sequences predominated, though certain public TCRs were found in many donors. Researchers counted about 150 TCR beta chains as cytomegalovirus-associated.

Some clones are missing from TCRdb's copy, which holds only in-frame ones; the method was immunoSEQ multiplex PCR. The sample has 200,000 or so clones, around 83% seen once. As regards this clone: Antigen specificity is unknown.

Sequenced material: PBMCs. The sequence derives from a woman in her 30s in good health and CMV-seropositive.

Written as DNA, the CDR3 is TGTGCCAGTAGTATATCCGACAGGAGCAATCAGCCCCAGCATTTT. It translates to CASSISDRSNQPQHF. The chain is built from TRBV19 and TRBJ1-5; D perhaps matches TRBD1 (6 bases). The CDR3 sequence is 15 residues long. V gave up 2 bases and J gave up 1 base, with 9 bases separating them. Germline CDR1 and CDR2: LNHDA and SQIVND (reference sequence).